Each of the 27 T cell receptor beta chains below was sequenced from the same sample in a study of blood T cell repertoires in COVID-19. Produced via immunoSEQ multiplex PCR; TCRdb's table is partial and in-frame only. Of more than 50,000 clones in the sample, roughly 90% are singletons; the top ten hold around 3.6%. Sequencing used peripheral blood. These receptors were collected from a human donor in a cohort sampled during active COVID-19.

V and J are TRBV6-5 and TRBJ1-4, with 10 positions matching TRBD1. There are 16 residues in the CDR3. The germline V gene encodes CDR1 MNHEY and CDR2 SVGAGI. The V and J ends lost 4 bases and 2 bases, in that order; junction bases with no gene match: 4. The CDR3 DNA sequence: TGTGCCAGCAGTTTGGACAGGGGGTTTACTAATGAAAAACTGTTTTTT. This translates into CASSLDRGFTNEKLFF.

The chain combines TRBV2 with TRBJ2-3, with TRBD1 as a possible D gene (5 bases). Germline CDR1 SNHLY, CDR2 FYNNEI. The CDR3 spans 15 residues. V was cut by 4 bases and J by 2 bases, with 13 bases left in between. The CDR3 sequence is CASSGTLAFTDTQYF. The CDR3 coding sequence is TGTGCCAGCAGTGGGACACTCGCCTTCACAGATACGCAGTATTTT.

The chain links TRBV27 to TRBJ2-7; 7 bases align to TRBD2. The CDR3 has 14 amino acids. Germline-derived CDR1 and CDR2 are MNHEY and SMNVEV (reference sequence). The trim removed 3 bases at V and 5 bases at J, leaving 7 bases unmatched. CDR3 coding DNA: TGTGCCAGCAGTTTCAGTGGGAGGGCCCACGAGCAGTACTTC. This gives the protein CASSFSGRAHEQYF.

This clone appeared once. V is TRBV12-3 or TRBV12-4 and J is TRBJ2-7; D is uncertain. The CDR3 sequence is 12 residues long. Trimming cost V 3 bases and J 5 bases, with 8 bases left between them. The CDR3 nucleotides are TGTGCCAGCAGTTTTTATCAGGACGAGCAGTACTTC. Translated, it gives CASSFYQDEQYF.

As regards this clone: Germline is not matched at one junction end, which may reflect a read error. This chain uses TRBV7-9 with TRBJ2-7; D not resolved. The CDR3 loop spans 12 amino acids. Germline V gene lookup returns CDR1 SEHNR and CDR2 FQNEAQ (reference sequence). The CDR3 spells CASSLIPYGQYF. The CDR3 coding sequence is TGTGCCAGCAGCTTAATCCCCTACGGGCAGTACTTC.

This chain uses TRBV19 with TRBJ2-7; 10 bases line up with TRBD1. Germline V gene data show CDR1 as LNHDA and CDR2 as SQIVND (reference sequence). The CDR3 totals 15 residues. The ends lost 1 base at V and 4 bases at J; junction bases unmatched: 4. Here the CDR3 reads CASSIGGQGWYEQYF. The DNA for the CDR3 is TGTGCCAGTAGTATAGGGGGACAGGGGTGGTACGAGCAGTACTTC.

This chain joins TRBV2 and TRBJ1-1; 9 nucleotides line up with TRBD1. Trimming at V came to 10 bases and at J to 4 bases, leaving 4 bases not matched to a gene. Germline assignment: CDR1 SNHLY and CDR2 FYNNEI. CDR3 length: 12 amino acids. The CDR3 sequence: CATGTGITEAFF. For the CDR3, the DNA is TGTGCCACTGGGACAGGGATCACTGAAGCTTTCTTT.

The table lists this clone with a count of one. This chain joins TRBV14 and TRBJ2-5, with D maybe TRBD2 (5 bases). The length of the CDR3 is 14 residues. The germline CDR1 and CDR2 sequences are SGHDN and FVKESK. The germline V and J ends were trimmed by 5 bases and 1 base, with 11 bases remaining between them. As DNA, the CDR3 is TGTGCCAGCAGCAGATTGGACTTCCAAGAGACCCAGTACTTC. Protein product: CASSRLDFQETQYF. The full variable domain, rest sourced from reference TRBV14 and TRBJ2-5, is EAGVTQFPSHSVIEKGQTVTLRCDPISGHDNLYWYRRVMGKEIKFLLHFVKESKQDESGMPNNRFLAERTGGTYSTLKVQPAELEDSGVYFCASSRLDFQETQYFGPGTRLLVL.

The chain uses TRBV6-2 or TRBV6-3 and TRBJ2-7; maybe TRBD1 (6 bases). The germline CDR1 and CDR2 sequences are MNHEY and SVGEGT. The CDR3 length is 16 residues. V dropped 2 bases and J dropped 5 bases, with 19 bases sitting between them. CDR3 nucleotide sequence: TGTGCCAGCAGTTACCTAATACAGGGCTCTGAGGACGAGCAGTACTTC. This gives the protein CASSYLIQGSEDEQYF.

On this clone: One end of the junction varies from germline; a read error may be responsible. In DNA, the CDR3 is TGTGCCTGGAGGGCTTGGGAGACCCAAAAGACCCAGTACTTC. Protein sequence: CAWRAWETQKTQYF. V is TRBV30 and J is TRBJ2-5, with a tentative D call TRBD2 (5 bases). This CDR3 comprises 14 residues. Germline CDR1 and CDR2: GTSNPN and SVGIG (reference sequence).

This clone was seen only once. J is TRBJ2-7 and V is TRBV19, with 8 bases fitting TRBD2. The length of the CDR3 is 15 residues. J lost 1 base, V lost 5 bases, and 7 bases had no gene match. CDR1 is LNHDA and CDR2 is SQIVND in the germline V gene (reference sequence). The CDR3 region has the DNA TGTGCCAGTAGTCATACTGCGGGAGGATCCTACGAGCAGTACTTC. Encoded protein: CASSHTAGGSYEQYF.

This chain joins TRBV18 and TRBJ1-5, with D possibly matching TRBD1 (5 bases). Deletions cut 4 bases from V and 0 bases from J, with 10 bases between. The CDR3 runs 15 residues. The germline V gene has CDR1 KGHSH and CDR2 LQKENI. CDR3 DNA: TGTGCCAGCTCACTGTCGGGGGTTAGCAATCAGCCCCAGCATTTT. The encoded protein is CASSLSGVSNQPQHF.

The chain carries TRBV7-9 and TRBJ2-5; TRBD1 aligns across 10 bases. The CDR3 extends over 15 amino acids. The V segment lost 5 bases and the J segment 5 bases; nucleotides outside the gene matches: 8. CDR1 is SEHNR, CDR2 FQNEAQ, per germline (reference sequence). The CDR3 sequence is CASSRGTGETETQYF. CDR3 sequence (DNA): TGTGCCAGCAGCCGCGGGACAGGGGAGACCGAGACCCAGTACTTC.

The CDR3 sequence: CAISEPAKAGQGRNTGELFF. CDR3 bases: TGTGCCATCAGTGAACCGGCCAAAGCGGGACAGGGGAGGAACACCGGGGAGCTGTTTTTT. The V gene is TRBV10-3, the J gene TRBJ2-2; 10 bases agree with TRBD1. The trim removed 3 bases at V and 1 base at J, leaving 14 bases unmatched. In germline, CDR1 is ENHRY, CDR2 SYGVKD. There are 20 residues in the CDR3.

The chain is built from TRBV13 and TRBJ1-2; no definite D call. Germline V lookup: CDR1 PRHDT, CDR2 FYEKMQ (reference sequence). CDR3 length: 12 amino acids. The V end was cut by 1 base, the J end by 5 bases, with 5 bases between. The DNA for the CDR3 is TGTGCCAGCAGCTTAGTAATGTATGGCTACACCTTC. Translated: CASSLVMYGYTF.

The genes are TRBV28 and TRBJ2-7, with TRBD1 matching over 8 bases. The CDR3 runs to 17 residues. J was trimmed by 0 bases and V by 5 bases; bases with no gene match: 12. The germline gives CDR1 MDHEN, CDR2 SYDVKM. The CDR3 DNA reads TGTGCCAGCAGTCCCATAACTCGGACAGGGCCCTCCTACGAGCAGTACTTC. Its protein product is CASSPITRTGPSYEQYF.

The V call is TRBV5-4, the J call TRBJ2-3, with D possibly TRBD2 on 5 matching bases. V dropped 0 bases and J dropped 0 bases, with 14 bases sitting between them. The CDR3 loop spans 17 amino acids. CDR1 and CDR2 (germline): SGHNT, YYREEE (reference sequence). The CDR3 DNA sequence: TGTGCCAGCAGCTTGGGGTCTAGCAGACCTAGCACAGATACGCAGTATTTT. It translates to CASSLGSSRPSTDTQYF.

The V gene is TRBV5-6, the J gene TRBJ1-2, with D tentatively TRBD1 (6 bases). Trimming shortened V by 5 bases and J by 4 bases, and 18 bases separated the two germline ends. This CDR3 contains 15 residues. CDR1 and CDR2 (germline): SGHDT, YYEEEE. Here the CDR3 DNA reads TGTGCCAGCAGACCTAATGGGGGGGCTACCTATGGCTACACCTTC. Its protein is CASRPNGGATYGYTF.

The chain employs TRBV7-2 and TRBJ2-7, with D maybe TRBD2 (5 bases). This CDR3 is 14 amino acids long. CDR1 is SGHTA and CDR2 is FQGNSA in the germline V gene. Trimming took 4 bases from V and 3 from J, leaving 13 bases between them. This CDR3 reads CASSWTGLNYEQYF. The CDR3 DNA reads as TGTGCCAGCAGCTGGACCGGACTGAACTACGAGCAGTACTTC. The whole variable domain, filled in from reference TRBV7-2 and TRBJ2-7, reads GAGVSQSPSNKVTEKGKDVELRCDPISGHTALYWYRQSLGQGLEFLIYFQGNSAPDKSGLPSDRFSAERTGGSVSTLTIQRTQQEDSAVYLCASSWTGLNYEQYFGPGTRLTVT.

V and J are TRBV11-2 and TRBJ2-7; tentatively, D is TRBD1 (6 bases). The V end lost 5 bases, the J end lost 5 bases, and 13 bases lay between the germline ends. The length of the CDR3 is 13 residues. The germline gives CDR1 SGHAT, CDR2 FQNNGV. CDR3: CASSAPGDNEQYF. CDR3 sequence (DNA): TGTGCCAGCAGCGCCCCAGGGGACAACGAGCAGTACTTC.

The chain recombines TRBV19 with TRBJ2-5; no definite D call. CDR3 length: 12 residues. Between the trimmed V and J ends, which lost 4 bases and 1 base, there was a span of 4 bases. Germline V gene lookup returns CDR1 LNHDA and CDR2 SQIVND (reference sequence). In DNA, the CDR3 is TGTGCCAGTAGTAGAGGCCAAGAGACCCAGTACTTC. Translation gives CASSRGQETQYF.

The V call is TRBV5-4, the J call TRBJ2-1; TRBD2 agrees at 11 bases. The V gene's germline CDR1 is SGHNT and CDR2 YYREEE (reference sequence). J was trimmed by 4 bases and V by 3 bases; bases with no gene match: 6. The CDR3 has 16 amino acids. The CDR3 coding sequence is TGTGCCAGCAGCTCCCCCGGGACTAGCGGATACAATGAGCAGTTCTTC. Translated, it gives CASSSPGTSGYNEQFF. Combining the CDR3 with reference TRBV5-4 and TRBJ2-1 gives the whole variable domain ETGVTQSPTHLIKTRGQQVTLRCSSQSGHNTVSWYQQALGQGPQFIFQYYREEENGRGNFPPRFSGLQFPNYSSELNVNALELDDSALYLCASSSPGTSGYNEQFFGPGTRLTVL.

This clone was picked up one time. The CDR3 region has the DNA TGCGCCAGCAGCTTCAGGGGGCTGGCGGACACTGAAGCTTTCTTT. Translating it yields CASSFRGLADTEAFF. This sequence joins TRBV5-1 and TRBJ1-1; 8 nucleotides line up with TRBD1. V lost 2 bases to trimming and J lost 3 bases; unmatched junction nucleotides: 6. Germline V gene data show CDR1 as SGHRS and CDR2 as YFSETQ. The CDR3 extends over 15 amino acids.

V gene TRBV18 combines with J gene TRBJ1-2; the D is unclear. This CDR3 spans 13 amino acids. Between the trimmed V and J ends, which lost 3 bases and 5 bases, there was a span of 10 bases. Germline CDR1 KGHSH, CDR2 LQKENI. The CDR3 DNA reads TGTGCCAGCTCACCGGGCAGGTTTTATGGCTACACCTTC. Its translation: CASSPGRFYGYTF.

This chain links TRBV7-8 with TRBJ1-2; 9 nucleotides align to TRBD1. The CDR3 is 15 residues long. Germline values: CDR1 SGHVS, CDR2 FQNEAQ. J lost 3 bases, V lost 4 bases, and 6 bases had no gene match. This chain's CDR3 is CASSSVRDRDYGYTF. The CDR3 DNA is TGTGCCAGCAGCTCCGTCCGGGACAGGGACTATGGCTACACCTTC.

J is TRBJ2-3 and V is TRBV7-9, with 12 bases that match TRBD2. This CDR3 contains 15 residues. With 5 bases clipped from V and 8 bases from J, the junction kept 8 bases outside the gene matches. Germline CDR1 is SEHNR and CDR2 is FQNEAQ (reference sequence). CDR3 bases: TGTGCCAGCAGCCCATCGGGACTAGCGGGCTTTACGCAGTATTTT. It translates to CASSPSGLAGFTQYF.

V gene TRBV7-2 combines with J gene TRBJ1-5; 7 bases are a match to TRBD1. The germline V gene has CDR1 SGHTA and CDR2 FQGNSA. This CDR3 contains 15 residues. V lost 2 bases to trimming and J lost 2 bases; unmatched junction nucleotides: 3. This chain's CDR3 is CASSLPTGGNQPQHF. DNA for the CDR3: TGTGCCAGCAGCTTACCCACAGGGGGCAATCAGCCCCAGCATTTT.